This TCR beta chain was obtained from a study of T cell responses to AZD1222 COVID-19 vaccine. Overall study findings and caveats: Following two doses of AZD1222, Spike-specific TCR breadth and depth rose. In a largely white British group with more females than males, clonal diversity was possibly underestimated. Baseline seropositivity characterized only a handful of AZD1222 recipients.

Note on this clone: Its cognate antigen is unknown.

Trimming cost V 6 bases and J 4 bases, with 9 bases left between them. Germline CDR1 is MDHEN and CDR2 is SYDVKM. The CDR3 covers 13 residues. Data came from immunoSEQ multiplex PCR; TCRdb stores just in-frame clones and leaves some out. The sample has 150,000 to 180,000 clones, about nine tenths seen once. The chain links TRBV28 to TRBJ2-2; no definite D call. The receptor was isolated from an adult in good health. The material sequenced was peripheral blood, taken on day 0 of AZD1222 vaccination. The CDR3, as DNA: TGTGCCAGCAGGAAGGACGGCACCGGGGAGCTGTTTTTT. This translates into CASRKDGTGELFF.